These 21 T cell receptor beta chains were all obtained from the same sample, sequenced in a study of blood T cell repertoires in COVID-19. The method was immunoSEQ multiplex PCR; TCRdb's version includes in-frame clones alone and lacks a portion of them. In the table there are hundreds of thousands of clones, around nine tenths of which are singletons. Sample: peripheral blood. The receptors come from a human donor in a cohort sampled during active COVID-19.

The rearrangement joins TRBV6-5 to TRBJ1-3, with D unresolved. The V gene lost 9 bases and the J gene lost 0 bases, with 12 bases spanning the gap. Germline V gene lookup returns CDR1 MNHEY and CDR2 SVGAGI. The CDR3 is made up of 14 amino acids. The CDR3 is CASQAGLSGNTIYF. CDR3 coding DNA: TGTGCCAGTCAAGCCGGACTCTCTGGAAACACCATATATTTT.

DNA of the CDR3: TGTGCCAGCAGCCCCCCTAGTTGGACCCAGTACTTC. This sequence encodes CASSPPSWTQYF. The chain links TRBV7-3 to TRBJ2-5, with D hard to call. V lost 5 bases and J lost 7, with 11 bases in between. The CDR3 is made up of 12 amino acids. The germline V gene encodes CDR1 SGHTA and CDR2 FQGTGA. The complete variable domain, with remaining parts taken from reference TRBV7-3 and TRBJ2-5, reads GAGVSQTPSNKVTEKGKYVELRCDPISGHTALYWYRQSLGQGPEFLIYFQGTGAADDSGLPNDRFFAVRPEGSVSTLKIQRTERGDSAVYLCASSPPSWTQYFGPGTRLLVL.

CDR3 nucleotide sequence: TGTGCCAGTAGTGGGACTAGCGCGGGGTCCTACGAGCAGTACTTC. Translation gives CASSGTSAGSYEQYF. The chain recombines TRBV19 with TRBJ2-7, with TRBD2 matching over 10 bases. Germline CDR1 reads LNHDA; CDR2 reads SQIVND (reference sequence). V dropped 5 bases and J dropped 1; count of bases not matched to a gene: 5. This CDR3 contains 15 residues.

This sequence joins TRBV7-2 and TRBJ1-1, with D possibly being TRBD1 (6 bases). CDR3 length: 14 residues. CDR1 and CDR2 (germline): SGHTA, FQGNSA. Between the trimmed V and J ends, which lost 3 bases and 4 bases, there was a span of 12 bases. The CDR3: CASSFRRGSTEAFF. The CDR3 region has the DNA TGTGCCAGCAGCTTCCGCAGGGGCTCCACTGAAGCTTTCTTT.

The chain has TRBV24-1 and TRBJ2-5; 10 bases line up with TRBD2. The CDR3 has 18 amino acids. With 6 bases clipped from V and 2 bases from J, the junction kept 14 bases outside the gene matches. The V gene's germline CDR1 is KGHDR and CDR2 SFDVKD. CDR3 DNA sequence: TGTGCCACCAGTCCTTCAGGGACCGGGACTAGCGTACAAGAGACCCAGTACTTC. Translating it yields CATSPSGTGTSVQETQYF.

The rearrangement links TRBV7-3 to TRBJ2-1; 7 bases map to TRBD2. V dropped 2 bases and J dropped 2; count of bases not matched to a gene: 9. The CDR3 loop spans 17 amino acids. The V gene's germline CDR1 is SGHTA and CDR2 FQGTGA. CDR3 in amino acids: CASSLDGGSVAYNEQFF. In DNA form, the CDR3 reads TGTGCCAGCAGCTTAGATGGCGGGAGTGTGGCCTACAATGAGCAGTTCTTC.

The chain uses TRBV5-1 and TRBJ1-2, with 10 bases that match TRBD1. From germline, CDR1 is SGHRS and CDR2 YFSETQ. The junction had 2 bases not matched to a gene; V was cut back by 3 bases and J by 3 bases. The CDR3 length is 14 residues. The CDR3 region is CASSSGTGDYGYTF. The CDR3 DNA follows: TGCGCCAGCAGCTCCGGGACAGGGGACTATGGCTACACCTTC. The whole variable domain, remainder taken from reference TRBV5-1 and TRBJ1-2, is KAGVTQTPRYLIKTRGQQVTLSCSPISGHRSVSWYQQTPGQGLQFLFEYFSETQRNKGNFPGRFSGRQFSNSRSEMNVSTLELGDSALYLCASSSGTGDYGYTFGSGTRLTVV.

The chain combines TRBV6-5 with TRBJ2-5; 7 nucleotides line up with TRBD1. The trim removed 5 bases at V and 1 base at J, leaving 4 bases unmatched. The CDR3 is 14 residues long. Germline-derived CDR1 and CDR2 are MNHEY and SVGAGI. CDR3 sequence (DNA): TGTGCCAGCAGTAAGACAGGGTCCCAAGAGACCCAGTACTTC. Amino acids: CASSKTGSQETQYF.

This chain connects TRBV18 to TRBJ2-2; D not resolved. Trimming stripped 5 bases from V and 0 bases from J, with 13 bases between. Looked up from germline, CDR1 is KGHSH and CDR2 is LQKENI. This CDR3 is built from 16 residues. This CDR3 is CASSEFGSANTGELFF. CDR3 in DNA: TGTGCCAGCTCAGAGTTCGGCAGCGCGAACACCGGGGAGCTGTTTTTT.

The DNA of the CDR3 is TGTGCCAGCAGTTCCATACAAAGTCCCCAGCATTTT. It yields the protein CASSSIQSPQHF. V is TRBV28 and J is TRBJ1-5; D not certain. Germline CDR1 is MDHEN and CDR2 is SYDVKM. V was shortened by 4 bases and J by 10 bases, with 11 bases between the two germline ends. The CDR3 covers 12 residues.

The chain employs TRBV6-5 and TRBJ1-1; the match to TRBD1 covers 7 bases. The trim removed 6 bases at V and 7 bases at J, leaving 11 bases unmatched. CDR3 length equals 14 residues. Germline V CDR1 and CDR2: MNHEY, SVGAGI. In DNA form, the CDR3 reads TGTGCCAGCAGGGCGGAAATGACAGGGTTTGAAGCTTTCTTT. It translates to CASRAEMTGFEAFF.

The J gene is TRBJ2-3, the V gene TRBV11-3; D is possibly TRBD1 (6 bases). Germline values: CDR1 SGHNT, CDR2 YENEEA. Trimming cost V 5 bases and J 1 base, with 10 bases left between them. The CDR3 has 14 amino acids. CDR3 nucleotides: TGTGCCAGCAGCCTTGGACAGCGCACAGATACGCAGTATTTT. It codes for CASSLGQRTDTQYF.

The rearrangement uses TRBV5-1 and TRBJ1-4; tentative D call: TRBD1 (5 bases). CDR3 length equals 15 residues. Germline V gene data show CDR1 as SGHRS and CDR2 as YFSETQ. V lost 0 bases and J 7 bases, leaving 13 bases between the germline ends. The CDR3 protein is CASSLAGGTLEKLFF. CDR3 in DNA: TGCGCCAGCAGCTTGGCGGGGGGAACACTTGAAAAACTGTTTTTT.

Only one count was recorded for this clone. The rearrangement uses TRBV27 and TRBJ2-7, with D perhaps matching TRBD1 (6 bases). The ends were cut back, 3 bases at V and 5 bases at J, with 17 bases in the middle. Germline V gene sequence: CDR1 MNHEY, CDR2 SMNVEV (reference sequence). This CDR3 spans 15 amino acids. The CDR3 nucleotides are TGTGCCAGCAGTTTGGGAGCAGGGGTAATAAACGAGCAGTACTTC. It codes for CASSLGAGVINEQYF.

V and J are TRBV29-1 and TRBJ1-2; D gene unclear. From germline, CDR1 is SQVTM and CDR2 ANQGSEA. The CDR3 totals 12 residues. V was shortened by 7 bases and J by 2 bases, with 11 bases between the two germline ends. CDR3 in amino acids: CSAGEKNYGYTF. The CDR3 nucleotides read TGCAGCGCTGGGGAGAAGAACTATGGCTACACCTTC. Variable domain in full (rest from reference TRBV29-1 and TRBJ1-2): SAVISQKPSRDICQRGTSLTIQCQVDSQVTMMFWYRQQPGQSLTLIATANQGSEATYESGFVIDKFPISRPNLTFSTLTVSNMSPEDSSIYLCSAGEKNYGYTFGSGTRLTVV.

J is TRBJ1-2 and V is TRBV5-1; 7 bases align to TRBD1. This CDR3 has 14 residues. From germline, CDR1 is SGHRS and CDR2 YFSETQ. Trimming cost V 4 bases and J 3 bases; bases outside gene matches: 6. In DNA form, the CDR3 reads TGCGCCAGCAGCCACCTTCAGGGGGACTATGGCTACACCTTC. Its translation is CASSHLQGDYGYTF.

The gene calls are TRBV6-5 and TRBJ2-1; D might be TRBD1 (6 bases). CDR1 and CDR2 from the germline V gene are MNHEY and SVGAGI. This CDR3 has 12 amino acids. V was shortened by 8 bases and J by 4 bases, with 9 bases between the two germline ends. The CDR3 DNA follows: TGTGCCAGCTCGGACAGTTACAATGAGCAGTTCTTC. It codes for CASSDSYNEQFF.

The chain couples TRBV15 to TRBJ1-2, with 10 bases identical to TRBD1. Germline trimming cut 0 bases from V and 7 bases from J; bases unmatched to any gene: 5. The CDR3 spans 15 residues. The germline CDR1 and CDR2 sequences are LNHNV and YYDKDF (reference sequence). The CDR3 sequence is CATSRDRQGAAGYTF. The CDR3 DNA sequence: TGTGCCACCAGCAGAGATCGACAGGGGGCGGCTGGCTACACCTTC.

There are a few counts of this clone. V is TRBV10-3 and J is TRBJ1-2; D is ambiguous. The CDR3 contains 15 residues. The germline gives CDR1 ENHRY, CDR2 SYGVKD. Trimming took 2 bases from V and 8 from J, leaving 18 bases between them. DNA for the CDR3: TGTGCCATCAGTGAGGTCCCCCTTGAGCAGGCCGGCTACACCTTC. As protein: CAISEVPLEQAGYTF.

This chain uses TRBV5-4 with TRBJ1-6, with 7 bases aligning to TRBD1. The V segment lost 7 bases and the J segment 6 bases; nucleotides outside the gene matches: 10. The CDR3 has 15 amino acids. Germline lookup yields CDR1 SGHNT and CDR2 YYREEE (reference sequence). CDR3 coding DNA: TGTGCCAGCGGAACCTCGGGACAGCTTAATTCACCCCTCCACTTT. Amino acids: CASGTSGQLNSPLHF. Full variable domain (remainder filled in from reference TRBV5-4 and TRBJ1-6): ETGVTQSPTHLIKTRGQQVTLRCSSQSGHNTVSWYQQALGQGPQFIFQYYREEENGRGNFPPRFSGLQFPNYSSELNVNALELDDSALYLCASGTSGQLNSPLHFGNGTRLTVT.

This clone came up a few times. The rearrangement uses TRBV5-1 and TRBJ2-2; TRBD1 agrees at 8 bases. The germline gives CDR1 SGHRS, CDR2 YFSETQ. The CDR3 is 16 residues long. Trimming at V came to 3 bases and at J to 3 bases, leaving 7 bases not matched to a gene. CDR3: CASSSQTGVDTGELFF. In DNA form, the CDR3 reads TGCGCCAGCAGCTCTCAGACAGGGGTCGACACCGGGGAGCTGTTTTTT.